This T cell receptor (beta chain) was captured in a study of long-term antiretroviral therapy in people with HIV. Study findings and constraints: Neither ART adherence, viral resistance nor therapy changes were documented. Those clones which expanded before ART made up the dominant part of the repertoire at all time points.

On this clone itself: Its specificity is unknown.

V dropped 6 bases and J dropped 2 bases, with 13 bases sitting between them. The CDR3 covers 14 residues. Germline CDR1 reads SEHNR; CDR2 reads FQNEAQ (reference sequence). At survey level, the immunoSEQ assay was run in its v3.0 version. It was 40,000-50,000 T-cell genomes per sample that sequencing targeted. Measured with immunoSEQ multiplex PCR; TCRdb has only the in-frame clones, and not every one. Among about 25,000 clones listed, roughly 86% were seen once. The specimen comprised unsorted PBMCs, sampled 1.9 years after starting antiretroviral therapy. The clonotype comes from a woman between 25 and 40 years old with HIV. The chain is built from TRBV7-9 and TRBJ1-1; no firm D call. The CDR3 region has the DNA TGTGCCAGCAGTTCACATACGGTCAACACTGAAGCTTTCTTT. It codes for CASSSHTVNTEAFF. The entire variable domain, with the rest obtained from reference TRBV7-9 and TRBJ1-1, is as follows: DTGVSQNPRHKITKRGQNVTFRCDPISEHNRLYWYRQTLGQGPEFLTYFQNEAQLEKSRLLSDRFSAERPKGSFSTLEIQRTEQGDSAMYLCASSSHTVNTEAFFGQGTRLTVV.